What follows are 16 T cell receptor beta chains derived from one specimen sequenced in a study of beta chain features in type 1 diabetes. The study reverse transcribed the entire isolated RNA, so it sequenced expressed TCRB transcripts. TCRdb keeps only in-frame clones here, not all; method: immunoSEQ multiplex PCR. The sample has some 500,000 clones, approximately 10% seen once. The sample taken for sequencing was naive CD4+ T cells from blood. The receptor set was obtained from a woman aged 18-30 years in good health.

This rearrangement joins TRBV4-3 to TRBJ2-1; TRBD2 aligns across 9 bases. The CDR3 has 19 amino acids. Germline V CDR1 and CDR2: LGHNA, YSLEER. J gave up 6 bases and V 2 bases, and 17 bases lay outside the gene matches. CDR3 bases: TGCGCCAGCAGCCAAACGCCAGGACTAGCGAGTCTCGTCCTCAATGAGCAGTTCTTC. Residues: CASSQTPGLASLVLNEQFF.

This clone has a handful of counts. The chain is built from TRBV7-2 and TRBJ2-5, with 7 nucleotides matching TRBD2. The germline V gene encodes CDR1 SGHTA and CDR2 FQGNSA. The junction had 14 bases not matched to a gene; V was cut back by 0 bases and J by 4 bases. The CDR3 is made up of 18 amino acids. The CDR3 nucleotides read TGTGCCAGCAGCTTAGCGTTCAAGTCGGCGGGAGCGGGAGAGACCCAGTACTTC. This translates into CASSLAFKSAGAGETQYF.

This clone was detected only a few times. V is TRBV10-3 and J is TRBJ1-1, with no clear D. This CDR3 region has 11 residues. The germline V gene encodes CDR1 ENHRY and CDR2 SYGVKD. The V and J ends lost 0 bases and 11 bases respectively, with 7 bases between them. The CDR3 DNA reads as TGTGCCATCAGTGAGTCAAGGAGGGCTTTCTTT. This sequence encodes CAISESRRAFF.

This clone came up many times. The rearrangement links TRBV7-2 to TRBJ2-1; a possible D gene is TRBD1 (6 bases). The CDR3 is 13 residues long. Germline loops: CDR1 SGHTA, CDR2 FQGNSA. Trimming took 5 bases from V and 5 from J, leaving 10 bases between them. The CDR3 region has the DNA TGTGCCAGCAGCCCCTCAGGGGACAATGAGCAGTTCTTC. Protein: CASSPSGDNEQFF.

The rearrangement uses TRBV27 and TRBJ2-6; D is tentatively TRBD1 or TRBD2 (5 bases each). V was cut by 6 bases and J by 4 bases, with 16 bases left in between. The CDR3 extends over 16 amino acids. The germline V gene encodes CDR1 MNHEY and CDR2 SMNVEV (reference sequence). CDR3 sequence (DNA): TGTGCCAGCAGACCGAGGGACCTCTCGGGGGCCAACGTCCTGACTTTC. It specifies CASRPRDLSGANVLTF.

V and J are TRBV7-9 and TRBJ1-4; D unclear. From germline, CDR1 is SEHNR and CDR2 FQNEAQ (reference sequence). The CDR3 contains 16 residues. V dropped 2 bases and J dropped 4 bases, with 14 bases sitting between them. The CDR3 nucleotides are TGTGCCAGCAGCTTACTGACAACTCTTATTAATGAAAAACTGTTTTTT. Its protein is CASSLLTTLINEKLFF. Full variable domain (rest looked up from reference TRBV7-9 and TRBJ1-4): DTGVSQNPRHKITKRGQNVTFRCDPISEHNRLYWYRQTLGQGPEFLTYFQNEAQLEKSRLLSDRFSAERPKGSFSTLEIQRTEQGDSAMYLCASSLLTTLINEKLFFGSGTQLSVL.

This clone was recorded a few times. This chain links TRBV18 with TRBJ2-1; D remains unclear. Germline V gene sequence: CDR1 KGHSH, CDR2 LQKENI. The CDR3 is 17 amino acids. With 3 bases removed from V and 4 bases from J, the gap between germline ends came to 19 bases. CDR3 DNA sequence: TGTGCCAGCTCACCGGTCGATGAACAGCCCGCTTACAATGAGCAGTTCTTC. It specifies CASSPVDEQPAYNEQFF.

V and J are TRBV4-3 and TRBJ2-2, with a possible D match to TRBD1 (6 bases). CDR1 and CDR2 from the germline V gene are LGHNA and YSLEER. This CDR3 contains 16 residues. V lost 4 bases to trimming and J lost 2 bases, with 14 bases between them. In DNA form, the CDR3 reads TGCGCCAGCAGCCTCCACGCCGGGACAAACACCGGGGAGCTGTTTTTT. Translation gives CASSLHAGTNTGELFF.

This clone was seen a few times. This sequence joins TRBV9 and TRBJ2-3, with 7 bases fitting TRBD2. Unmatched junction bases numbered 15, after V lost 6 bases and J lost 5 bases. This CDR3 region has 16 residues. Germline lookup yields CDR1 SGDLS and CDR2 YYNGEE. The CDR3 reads CASTFHHLAARDTQYF. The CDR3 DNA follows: TGTGCCAGCACCTTTCACCATCTAGCGGCCCGAGATACGCAGTATTTT. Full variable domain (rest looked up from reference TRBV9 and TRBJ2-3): DSGVTQTPKHLITATGQRVTLRCSPRSGDLSVYWYQQSLDQGLQFLIQYYNGEERAKGNILERFSAQQFPDLHSELNLSSLELGDSALYFCASTFHHLAARDTQYFGPGTRLTVL.

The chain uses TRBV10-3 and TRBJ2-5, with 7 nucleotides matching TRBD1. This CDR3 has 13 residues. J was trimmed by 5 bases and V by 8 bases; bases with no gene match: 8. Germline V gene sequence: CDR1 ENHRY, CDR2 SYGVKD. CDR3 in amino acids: CAIAPRGLETQYF. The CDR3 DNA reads TGTGCCATCGCCCCAAGGGGGCTGGAGACCCAGTACTTC.

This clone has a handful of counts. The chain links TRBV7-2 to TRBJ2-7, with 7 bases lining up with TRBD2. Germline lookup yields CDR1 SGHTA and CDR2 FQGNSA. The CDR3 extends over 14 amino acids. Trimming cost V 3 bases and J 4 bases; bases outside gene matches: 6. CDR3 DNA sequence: TGTGCCAGCAGCTTCCAGCTAGCGGCGTACGAGCAGTACTTC. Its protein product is CASSFQLAAYEQYF.

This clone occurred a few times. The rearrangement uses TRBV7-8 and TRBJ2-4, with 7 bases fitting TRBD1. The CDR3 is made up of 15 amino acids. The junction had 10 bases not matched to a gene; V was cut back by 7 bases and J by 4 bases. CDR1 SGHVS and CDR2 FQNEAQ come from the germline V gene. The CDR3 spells CASKPLTGQKNIQYF. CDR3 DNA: TGTGCCAGCAAGCCTTTAACGGGACAGAAAAACATTCAGTACTTC.

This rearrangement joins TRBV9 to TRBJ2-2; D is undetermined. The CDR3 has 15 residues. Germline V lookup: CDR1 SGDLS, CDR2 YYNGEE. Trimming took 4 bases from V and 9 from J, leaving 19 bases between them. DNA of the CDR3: TGTGCCAGCAGCCAAGATCGGGTGGGTCCCCGGGAGCTGTTTTTT. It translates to CASSQDRVGPRELFF.

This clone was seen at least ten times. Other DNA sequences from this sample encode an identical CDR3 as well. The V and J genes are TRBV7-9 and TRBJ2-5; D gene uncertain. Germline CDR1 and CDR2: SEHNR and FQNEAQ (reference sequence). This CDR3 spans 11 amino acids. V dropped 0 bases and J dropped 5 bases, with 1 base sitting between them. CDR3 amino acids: CASSLAETQYF. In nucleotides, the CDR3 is TGTGCCAGCAGCTTAGCCGAGACCCAGTACTTC. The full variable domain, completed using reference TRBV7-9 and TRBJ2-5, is DTGVSQNPRHKITKRGQNVTFRCDPISEHNRLYWYRQTLGQGPEFLTYFQNEAQLEKSRLLSDRFSAERPKGSFSTLEIQRTEQGDSAMYLCASSLAETQYFGPGTRLLVL.

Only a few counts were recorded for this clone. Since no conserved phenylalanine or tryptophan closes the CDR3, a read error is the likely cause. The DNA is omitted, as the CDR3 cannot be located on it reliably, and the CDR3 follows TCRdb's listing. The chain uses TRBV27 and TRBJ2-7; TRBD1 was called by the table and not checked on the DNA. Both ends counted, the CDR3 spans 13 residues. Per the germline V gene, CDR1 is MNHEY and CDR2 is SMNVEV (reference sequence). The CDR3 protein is CASSLRDRDPQEL.

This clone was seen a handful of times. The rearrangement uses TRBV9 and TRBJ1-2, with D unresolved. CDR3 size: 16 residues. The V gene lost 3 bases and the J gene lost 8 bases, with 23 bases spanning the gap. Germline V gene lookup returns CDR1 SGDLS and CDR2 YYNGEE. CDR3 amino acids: CASSARLVTDRRGYTF. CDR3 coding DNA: TGTGCCAGCAGCGCCCGGTTGGTCACAGACCGAAGGGGCTACACCTTC.